This T cell receptor (beta chain) was identified during a study of T cells after yellow fever vaccination. Study observations and caveats: Clones from primary vaccination mostly reappeared after the booster (about 97% CD4, less than 90% CD8).

A few counts support this clonotype. The antigen is undetermined. TCRdb used MiXCR to reprocess the 5' RACE reads, holding one entry per CDR3 protein. The sample lists 450,000 to 550,000 distinct CDR3 sequences, roughly a fifth seen once, with roughly an eighth in the top ten. This material consisted of PBMCs, taken 15 days after the yellow fever booster vaccination. The receptor was derived from a young man who received the YFV17D yellow fever vaccine.

The CDR3 spells CSASFTDTQYF. Written as DNA, the CDR3 is TGCAGTGCTAGTTTTACAGATACGCAGTATTTT. The rearrangement links TRBV20-1 to TRBJ2-3, with D unresolved. Trimming pared 3 bases from V and 3 bases from J, leaving 4 bases between. CDR3 length: 11 residues. The V gene's germline CDR1 is DFQATT and CDR2 SNEGSKA (reference sequence).